The 25 T cell receptor beta chains presented below share a single source sample, sequenced in a study of T-cell reconstitution after alpha-beta-depleted transplantation in children. Unique molecular identifiers featured in how the TCRbeta library was prepared. Each CDR3 protein is one row after TCRdb ran MiXCR on the PCR reads. The table shows hundreds of thousands of distinct CDR3 sequences, with under 20% occurring only once. The material sequenced was PBMCs, mostly from graft donor cells, taken 360 days after TCRalphabeta/CD19-depleted stem cell transplant. The receptors come from a male patient aged 2 to 10 who had a stem cell transplant for acute lymphoblastic leukemia, so the T cells may come from the graft donor.

The CDR3 here is CASSLSVNEKGYF. CDR3 DNA: TGTGCCAGCAGTTTATCGGTTAACGAAAAGGGGTACTTC. The rearrangement links TRBV28 to TRBJ2-7; no firm D call. The CDR3 is made up of 13 amino acids. V lost 1 base and J 12 bases, leaving 16 bases between the germline ends. CDR1 and CDR2 (germline): MDHEN, SYDVKM. The whole variable domain, remainder taken from reference TRBV28 and TRBJ2-7, is DVKVTQSSRYLVKRTGEKVFLECVQDMDHENMFWYRQDPGLGLRLIYFSYDVKMKEKGDIPEGYSVSREKKERFSLILESASTNQTSMYLCASSLSVNEKGYFGPGTRLTVT.

This clonotype occurred many times. The CDR3: CASSSSGGSYEQYF. DNA for the CDR3: TGCGCCAGCAGCTCCAGCGGGGGCTCCTACGAGCAGTACTTC. The V call is TRBV5-1, the J call TRBJ2-7, with 8 bases identical to TRBD2. Looked up from germline, CDR1 is SGHRS and CDR2 is YFSETQ. Losses at the gene ends were 3 bases for V and 0 bases for J; bases not matched to a gene: 2. This CDR3 is built from 14 residues. Full variable domain (rest looked up from reference TRBV5-1 and TRBJ2-7): KAGVTQTPRYLIKTRGQQVTLSCSPISGHRSVSWYQQTPGQGLQFLFEYFSETQRNKGNFPGRFSGRQFSNSRSEMNVSTLELGDSALYLCASSSSGGSYEQYFGPGTRLTVT.

The chain is built from TRBV6-5 and TRBJ2-7, with 8 bases that match TRBD1. CDR3 length: 16 amino acids. CDR1 MNHEY and CDR2 SVGAGI come from the germline V gene. J lost 3 bases, V lost 0 bases, and 7 bases had no gene match. This chain's CDR3 is CASSYSGQAGNYEQYF. The DNA of the CDR3 is TGTGCCAGCAGTTACTCGGGACAGGCCGGGAACTACGAGCAGTACTTC.

At least ten counts were recorded for this clonotype. The V call is TRBV12-3 or TRBV12-4, the J call TRBJ2-1; the match to TRBD2 covers 10 bases. The CDR3 contains 16 residues. V lost 6 bases and J lost 5; bases outside the gene matches: 10. This CDR3 is CASSPASGRVHNEQFF. Written as DNA, the CDR3 is TGTGCCAGCAGCCCGGCTAGCGGGAGAGTGCACAATGAGCAGTTCTTC.

This chain uses TRBV19 with TRBJ1-1; no clear D gene. CDR1 is LNHDA and CDR2 is SQIVND in the germline V gene (reference sequence). The V end lost 3 bases, the J end lost 1 base, and 6 bases lay between the germline ends. This CDR3 spans 13 amino acids. The CDR3 here is CASSMKGNTEAFF. CDR3 nucleotides: TGTGCCAGTAGTATGAAAGGGAACACTGAAGCTTTCTTT.

V usage is TRBV5-6 and J usage is TRBJ2-3, with 12 bases matching TRBD1. This CDR3 has 22 amino acids. V lost 0 bases and J lost 11; bases outside the gene matches: 28. Germline V gives CDR1 SGHDT, CDR2 YYEEEE. CDR3 sequence reads: CASSLGYLGTGGAGTSIRGQYF. CDR3 nucleotides: TGTGCCAGCAGCTTGGGATATCTCGGGACAGGGGGCGCCGGGACCTCAATAAGGGGGCAGTATTTT.

This clonotype was counted only a few times. V is TRBV9 and J is TRBJ2-4; D may be TRBD1 (8 bases). V was pared by 3 bases and J by 7 bases, with 23 bases between. The CDR3 length is 17 residues. CDR1 SGDLS and CDR2 YYNGEE come from the germline V gene. The CDR3 loop is CASSAPKDREGKNIQYF. DNA for the CDR3: TGTGCCAGCAGCGCGCCCAAGGACAGGGAGGGGAAGAACATTCAGTACTTC.

This clonotype turned up a few times. V and J are TRBV24-1 and TRBJ2-3; no clear D gene. The CDR3 contains 14 residues. Germline V gene sequence: CDR1 KGHDR, CDR2 SFDVKD. Trimming stripped 4 bases from V and 0 bases from J, with 7 bases between. The CDR3, as DNA: TGTGCCACCAGTGACCCTACTAGCACAGATACGCAGTATTTT. It translates to CATSDPTSTDTQYF.

This clonotype occurred a few times. The rearrangement uses TRBV29-1 and TRBJ1-2; D not certain. The CDR3 length is 12 residues. Germline V gives CDR1 SQVTM, CDR2 ANQGSEA. Trimming took 3 bases from V and 8 from J, leaving 13 bases between them. CDR3 protein: CSVEPGGEGYTF. CDR3 nucleotides: TGCAGCGTTGAGCCAGGAGGAGAGGGCTACACCTTC.

This clonotype was counted a few times. The chain combines TRBV6-1 with TRBJ2-5; TRBD2 agrees at 13 bases. After removal of 5 bases from V and 2 bases from J, the junction contained 2 bases not matched to a gene. CDR1 MNHNS and CDR2 SASEGT come from the germline V gene. This CDR3 comprises 15 residues. Here the CDR3 reads CASSRTSGRQETQYF. For the CDR3, the DNA is TGTGCCAGCAGTAGGACTAGCGGGAGACAAGAGACCCAGTACTTC.

This clonotype was found many times. This chain uses TRBV28 with TRBJ2-5, with D possibly matching TRBD2 (5 bases). The germline CDR1 and CDR2 sequences are MDHEN and SYDVKM. V lost 3 bases to trimming and J lost 3 bases, with 8 bases between them. The CDR3 spans 13 residues. CDR3 amino acids: CASSFPREETQYF. The CDR3, as DNA: TGTGCCAGCAGTTTTCCGCGGGAAGAGACCCAGTACTTC.

This clonotype was observed many times. The V gene is TRBV9, the J gene TRBJ2-2; no clear D gene. Trimming cost V 0 bases and J 1 base, with 4 bases left between them. This CDR3 has 14 residues. Germline CDR1 reads SGDLS; CDR2 reads YYNGEE. The CDR3 bases are TGTGCCAGCAGCGTAGCAGGGAACACCGGGGAGCTGTTTTTT. It codes for CASSVAGNTGELFF.

This clonotype was counted only a few times. J is TRBJ1-1 and V is TRBV28; possibly TRBD1 for D (6 bases). This CDR3 has 16 residues. The germline V gene encodes CDR1 MDHEN and CDR2 SYDVKM. V was shortened by 3 bases and J by 5 bases, with 19 bases between the two germline ends. The CDR3 is CASSLGTQGLPTEAFF. In nucleotides, the CDR3 is TGTGCCAGCAGTTTGGGAACCCAGGGGCTTCCAACTGAAGCTTTCTTT. The complete variable domain, with remaining parts taken from reference TRBV28 and TRBJ1-1, reads DVKVTQSSRYLVKRTGEKVFLECVQDMDHENMFWYRQDPGLGLRLIYFSYDVKMKEKGDIPEGYSVSREKKERFSLILESASTNQTSMYLCASSLGTQGLPTEAFFGQGTRLTVV.

J is TRBJ2-1 and V is TRBV2; D perhaps matches TRBD2 (5 bases). CDR1 is SNHLY, CDR2 FYNNEI, per germline. V gave up 7 bases and J gave up 6 bases, with 10 bases separating them. This CDR3 comprises 12 residues. CDR3 region: CASIPSGNEQFF. For the CDR3, the DNA is TGTGCCAGCATCCCAAGCGGCAATGAGCAGTTCTTC.

J is TRBJ2-7 and V is TRBV3-1, with D uncertain. Trimming removed 5 bases at V and 3 bases at J, with 11 bases between. The length of the CDR3 is 13 residues. Germline V gene sequence: CDR1 LGHDT, CDR2 YNNKEL (reference sequence). The CDR3 reads CASSFDPSYEQYF. CDR3 nucleotides: TGTGCCAGCAGCTTCGATCCGAGCTACGAGCAGTACTTC.

This clonotype was recorded many times. This chain connects TRBV4-3 to TRBJ1-3; D call uncertain. This CDR3 is built from 14 residues. Germline CDR1 LGHNA, CDR2 YSLEER. V was trimmed by 4 bases and J by 0 bases, leaving 7 bases between them. The CDR3 region has the DNA TGCGCCAGCAGCCCTAGTCTCTCTGGAAACACCATATATTTT. It yields the protein CASSPSLSGNTIYF.

The CDR3 DNA sequence: TGCAGCGTTGAGACTGGGAGAGGTGAGCAGTTCTTC. Translating gives CSVETGRGEQFF. The chain uses TRBV29-1 and TRBJ2-1, with D perhaps TRBD2 (5 bases). Germline loops: CDR1 SQVTM, CDR2 ANQGSEA. This CDR3 comprises 12 residues. V dropped 3 bases and J dropped 9 bases, with 12 bases sitting between them.

The J gene is TRBJ2-5, the V gene TRBV3-1, with a weak D call TRBD2 (7 bases). V lost 2 bases, J lost 2 bases, and 12 bases lay in between. The germline V gene has CDR1 LGHDT and CDR2 YNNKEL (reference sequence). The CDR3 is 15 amino acids. The CDR3 DNA is TGTGCCAGCAGCCAAAGGGGGGGTGGGCAAGAGACCCAGTACTTC. Translating gives CASSQRGGGQETQYF.

This clonotype was recorded at least ten times. The chain employs TRBV7-3 and TRBJ1-1; D uncertain. With 8 bases removed from V and 0 bases from J, the gap between germline ends came to 7 bases. Germline V gene data show CDR1 as SGHTA and CDR2 as FQGTGA. The CDR3 runs 12 residues. The CDR3 DNA reads TGTGCCAGCTTAACCCTGAACACTGAAGCTTTCTTT. It is translated as CASLTLNTEAFF.

This clonotype has at least ten counts. The chain has TRBV5-1 and TRBJ1-2; TRBD1 agrees at 9 bases. This CDR3 region has 13 residues. CDR1 is SGHRS, CDR2 YFSETQ, per germline. Trimming removed 4 bases from V and 6 bases from J; junction bases left unmatched: 4. The CDR3 coding sequence is TGCGCCAGCAGCCGGTGGACAGGGGATGGCTACACCTTC. It translates to CASSRWTGDGYTF.

The chain employs TRBV12-3 or TRBV12-4 and TRBJ1-2; 8 positions match TRBD1. This CDR3 is 12 amino acids long. V trimming: 10 bases; J trimming: 1 base; junction bases outside the gene matches: 2. In DNA form, the CDR3 reads TGTGCCACCGGACAGGGTAACTATGGCTACACCTTC. Translation: CATGQGNYGYTF.

This chain joins TRBV6-2 or TRBV6-3 and TRBJ2-1; possibly TRBD1 or TRBD2 for D (5 bases each). From germline, CDR1 is MNHEY and CDR2 SVGEGT. The V and J ends lost 5 bases and 9 bases respectively, with 17 bases between them. The length of the CDR3 is 14 residues. Written as DNA, the CDR3 is TGTGCCAGCAGTGTGGGGGTGGTTGGGACTGAGCAGTTCTTC. This encodes CASSVGVVGTEQFF.

This clonotype was found many times. This chain connects TRBV12-3 or TRBV12-4 to TRBJ1-2; 9 nucleotides line up with TRBD1. J lost 7 bases, V lost 2 bases, and 11 bases had no gene match. The CDR3 contains 16 residues. Here the CDR3 reads CASSLRKGTGTFGYTF. CDR3 nucleotides: TGTGCCAGCAGTTTAAGAAAGGGGACAGGGACCTTTGGCTACACCTTC.

This clonotype was seen many times. This sequence joins TRBV9 and TRBJ2-3; D ambiguous. Germline loops: CDR1 SGDLS, CDR2 YYNGEE. The V gene lost 0 bases and the J gene lost 1 base, with 3 bases spanning the gap. This CDR3 comprises 13 residues. The CDR3 DNA reads TGTGCCAGCAGCGTAGCCCGCACAGATACGCAGTATTTT. This gives the protein CASSVARTDTQYF.

This clonotype was seen more than once but under ten times. J is TRBJ2-3 and V is TRBV29-1; 8 bases align to TRBD2. The CDR3 spans 13 residues. V lost 1 base to trimming and J lost 6 bases; unmatched junction nucleotides: 3. CDR1 and CDR2 (germline): SQVTM, ANQGSEA. CDR3 nucleotide sequence: TGCAGCGTTGAAGGACTAGCGAGGGATACGCAGTATTTT. Translation gives CSVEGLARDTQYF.